The 19 T cell receptor beta chains below come from one sample, sequenced in a study of blood T cell repertoires in COVID-19. The table came from immunoSEQ multiplex PCR; TCRdb's copy has only in-frame clones and leaves some out. The sample lists under 200,000 clones, around 82% occurring once. The sequencing sample was made of peripheral blood. These receptors all come from a man younger than 35 with active or convalescent COVID-19.

This chain joins TRBV27 and TRBJ2-2; TRBD1 matches at 7 bases. V shed 7 bases, J shed 1 base, and the junction held 3 bases outside the gene matches. This CDR3 is built from 14 residues. Germline CDR1 and CDR2: MNHEY and SMNVEV (reference sequence). The DNA of the CDR3 is TGTGCCAGCACCAGACAGGGGAACACCGGGGAGCTGTTTTTT. Protein sequence: CASTRQGNTGELFF.

This chain links TRBV4-3 with TRBJ1-5; D is unclear. Germline values: CDR1 LGHNA, CDR2 YSLEER. Trimming took off 2 bases at V and 9 bases at J, with 8 bases between the two ends. CDR3 length equals 12 residues. CDR3 sequence (DNA): TGCGCCAGCAGCCAACTCGGAGGGCCCCAGCATTTT. This translates into CASSQLGGPQHF.

The J gene is TRBJ2-7, the V gene TRBV15, with TRBD1 matching over 12 bases. The junction had 15 bases not matched to a gene; V was cut back by 6 bases and J by 3 bases. The CDR3 spans 18 residues. Germline assignment: CDR1 LNHNV and CDR2 YYDKDF (reference sequence). CDR3 DNA: TGTGCCACCAGGGGACCCGGGACAGGGGGCACCAATATCTACGAGCAGTACTTC. It codes for CATRGPGTGGTNIYEQYF.

J is TRBJ2-7 and V is TRBV2; 10 nucleotides agree with TRBD1. There are 13 residues in the CDR3. Per germline, CDR1 SNHLY and CDR2 FYNNEI. V dropped 4 bases and J dropped 7; count of bases not matched to a gene: 4. In DNA, the CDR3 is TGTGCCAGCAGTGTCGACAGGGGGCGGGAGCAGTACTTC. Amino acids: CASSVDRGREQYF. The complete variable domain, with remaining parts taken from reference TRBV2 and TRBJ2-7, reads EPEVTQTPSHQVTQMGQEVILRCVPISNHLYFYWYRQILGQKVEFLVSFYNNEISEKSEIFDDQFSVERPDGSNFTLKIRSTKLEDSAMYFCASSVDRGREQYFGPGTRLTVT.

The gene calls are TRBV19 and TRBJ1-1, with D possibly being TRBD1 (6 bases). Germline V gene sequence: CDR1 LNHDA, CDR2 SQIVND (reference sequence). V lost 11 bases to trimming and J lost 11 bases, with 15 bases between them. The CDR3 consists of 10 residues. In DNA, the CDR3 is TGTGCCGGAACCGGGACACACGCTTTCTTT. It codes for CAGTGTHAFF.

The chain has TRBV11-2 and TRBJ1-2; no firm D call. The CDR3 is 15 amino acids. V lost 1 base, J lost 5 bases, and 14 bases lay in between. The germline CDR1 and CDR2 sequences are SGHAT and FQNNGV. The CDR3 region is CASSLGSARFYGYTF. Written as DNA, the CDR3 is TGTGCCAGCAGCTTAGGTTCCGCCAGGTTTTATGGCTACACCTTC. The full variable domain, completed using reference TRBV11-2 and TRBJ1-2, is EAGVAQSPRYKIIEKRQSVAFWCNPISGHATLYWYQQILGQGPKLLIQFQNNGVVDDSQLPKDRFSAERLKGVDSTLKIQPAKLEDSAVYLCASSLGSARFYGYTFGSGTRLTVV.

The V gene is TRBV29-1, the J gene TRBJ1-4; tentative D call: TRBD1 (5 bases). This CDR3 spans 11 amino acids. Germline V gene sequence: CDR1 SQVTM, CDR2 ANQGSEA. With 3 bases removed from V and 8 bases from J, the gap between germline ends came to 7 bases. CDR3 sequence reads: CSVEAGEKLFF. CDR3 in DNA: TGCAGCGTTGAGGCAGGGGAAAAACTGTTTTTT.

The V and J genes are TRBV6-5 and TRBJ1-6; 7 positions agree with TRBD1. The V segment lost 6 bases and the J segment 7 bases; nucleotides outside the gene matches: 9. Germline CDR1 MNHEY, CDR2 SVGAGI. This CDR3 is 15 amino acids long. The CDR3 sequence: CASRPRGPGNSPLHF. DNA of the CDR3: TGTGCCAGCAGGCCTAGGGGGCCGGGAAATTCACCCCTCCACTTT.

This sequence joins TRBV7-3 and TRBJ2-1; 9 bases line up with TRBD2. Germline CDR1 SGHTA, CDR2 FQGTGA. The CDR3 sequence is 16 residues long. V lost 0 bases and J lost 4; bases outside the gene matches: 4. CDR3 sequence (DNA): TGTGCCAGCAGCTTAACCTTAGCGGGAGTTTACAATGAGCAGTTCTTC. Protein product: CASSLTLAGVYNEQFF.

The chain employs TRBV5-4 and TRBJ2-3, with D possibly matching TRBD2 (6 bases). This CDR3 region has 14 residues. CDR1 is SGHNT, CDR2 YYREEE, per germline (reference sequence). The V gene lost 4 bases and the J gene lost 2 bases, with 11 bases spanning the gap. The CDR3 protein is CASSGGSYTDTQYF. The CDR3 coding sequence is TGTGCCAGCAGCGGGGGGTCCTACACAGATACGCAGTATTTT.

The chain is built from TRBV5-4 and TRBJ2-3; D unresolved. The length of the CDR3 is 13 residues. Trimming took off 1 base at V and 0 bases at J, with 3 bases between the two ends. CDR1 and CDR2 (germline): SGHNT, YYREEE (reference sequence). This CDR3 is CASSLSSTDTQYF. CDR3 coding DNA: TGTGCCAGCAGCTTGTCTAGCACAGATACGCAGTATTTT.

This chain joins TRBV12-5 and TRBJ2-1, with 13 bases identical to TRBD2. V shed 0 bases, J shed 9 bases, and the junction held 5 bases outside the gene matches. Germline V CDR1 and CDR2: LGHNT, FRNRAP. This CDR3 has 16 amino acids. The CDR3 loop is CASGLVTSGRASEQFF. DNA for the CDR3: TGTGCTAGTGGTTTGGTTACTAGCGGGAGGGCCTCTGAGCAGTTCTTC.

This chain joins TRBV28 and TRBJ1-1; D unclear. Looked up from germline, CDR1 is MDHEN and CDR2 is SYDVKM. The CDR3 loop spans 14 amino acids. Trimming removed 5 bases at V and 0 bases at J, with 10 bases between. CDR3 nucleotide sequence: TGTGCCAGCAGTCTGGGGAGATTGAACACTGAAGCTTTCTTT. The encoded protein is CASSLGRLNTEAFF. Supplemented by reference TRBV28 and TRBJ1-1, the full variable domain reads DVKVTQSSRYLVKRTGEKVFLECVQDMDHENMFWYRQDPGLGLRLIYFSYDVKMKEKGDIPEGYSVSREKKERFSLILESASTNQTSMYLCASSLGRLNTEAFFGQGTRLTVV.

This clone was observed once. The genes are TRBV19 and TRBJ1-1; D is ambiguous. The V end was cut by 10 bases, the J end by 4 bases, with 16 bases between. This CDR3 is built from 13 residues. Germline CDR1 reads LNHDA; CDR2 reads SQIVND (reference sequence). The CDR3 protein is CATERRRGTEAFF. The CDR3 DNA reads TGTGCCACCGAGAGGCGGCGGGGCACTGAAGCTTTCTTT.

The chain couples TRBV27 to TRBJ2-3; the match to TRBD2 covers 11 bases. The germline CDR1 and CDR2 sequences are MNHEY and SMNVEV (reference sequence). V was clipped by 4 bases and J by 5 bases; unmatched bases: 8. The CDR3 totals 16 residues. The CDR3 here is CASSSPTSGTRDTQYF. As DNA, the CDR3 is TGTGCCAGCAGTTCCCCGACTAGCGGGACAAGAGATACGCAGTATTTT.

The gene calls are TRBV18 and TRBJ2-1; 10 positions agree with TRBD2. This CDR3 spans 16 amino acids. Trimming took 1 base from V and 5 from J; bases not matched to a gene: 5. The germline V gene encodes CDR1 KGHSH and CDR2 LQKENI. The CDR3 here is CASSPQVLAGNNEQFF. As DNA, the CDR3 is TGTGCCAGCTCACCACAAGTACTAGCGGGAAACAATGAGCAGTTCTTC.

This clone was seen just once. The chain links TRBV15 to TRBJ2-4; TRBD1 agrees at 7 bases. Trimming removed 0 bases from V and 0 bases from J; junction bases left unmatched: 5. Germline lookup yields CDR1 LNHNV and CDR2 YYDKDF (reference sequence). The CDR3 has 17 amino acids. The CDR3 DNA is TGTGCCACCAGCAGAGATGAGGGGGCAAGAGCCAAAAACATTCAGTACTTC. It codes for CATSRDEGARAKNIQYF.

This clone was found once. This chain connects TRBV28 to TRBJ1-2; 7 nucleotides line up with TRBD1. V lost 3 bases, J lost 9 bases, and 10 bases stayed unmatched. The CDR3 loop spans 14 amino acids. Germline loops: CDR1 MDHEN, CDR2 SYDVKM. The CDR3 DNA reads as TGTGCCAGCAGTTTTGGGGACAGTGAAGTAAGCTACACCTTC. Residues: CASSFGDSEVSYTF.

This clone was observed a handful of times. The J gene is TRBJ1-6, the V gene TRBV6-6, with a possible D match to TRBD1 (6 bases). V lost 5 bases and J lost 5, with 10 bases in between. The CDR3 sequence is 14 residues long. The V gene's germline CDR1 is MNHNY and CDR2 SVGAGI (reference sequence). The CDR3 sequence is CASSLQGDNSPLHF. The CDR3 DNA reads TGTGCCAGCAGTCTACAGGGAGATAATTCACCCCTCCACTTT.